One sample yielded the 14 T cell receptor beta chains listed below, sequenced in a study of blood T cell repertoires in COVID-19. Assay used: immunoSEQ multiplex PCR; TCRdb lists only in-frame clones, some missing. In the table there are more than 90,000 clones, 70% to 90% of which are singletons. The source material was peripheral blood. The receptors come from a middle-aged man with acute or convalescent COVID-19.

The genes are TRBV7-2 and TRBJ1-1; possible D gene TRBD1, 5 bases. This CDR3 contains 15 residues. V was clipped by 5 bases and J by 6 bases, with 19 bases between them. CDR1 and CDR2 (germline): SGHTA, FQGNSA. The CDR3 loop reads CASSPRQIDGAEAFF. The CDR3, as DNA: TGTGCCAGCAGCCCAAGACAGATTGACGGCGCTGAAGCTTTCTTT.

CDR3 in amino acids: CAWSFPGTGDNQPQHF. The CDR3 DNA sequence: TGTGCCTGGAGTTTTCCCGGGACAGGGGACAATCAGCCCCAGCATTTT. The chain links TRBV30 to TRBJ1-5; 10 positions match TRBD1. This CDR3 is built from 16 residues. The trim removed 2 bases at V and 3 bases at J, leaving 7 bases unmatched. CDR1 is GTSNPN and CDR2 is SVGIG in the germline V gene (reference sequence).

The chain employs TRBV7-2 and TRBJ2-5; 9 positions match TRBD2. This CDR3 has 16 amino acids. With 5 bases clipped from V and 2 bases from J, the junction kept 9 bases outside the gene matches. The V gene's germline CDR1 is SGHTA and CDR2 FQGNSA. In DNA form, the CDR3 reads TGTGCCAGCAGCAACCAAGCGGGGGGCGGACAAGAGACCCAGTACTTC. This gives the protein CASSNQAGGGQETQYF. Full variable domain (missing parts from reference TRBV7-2 and TRBJ2-5): GAGVSQSPSNKVTEKGKDVELRCDPISGHTALYWYRQSLGQGLEFLIYFQGNSAPDKSGLPSDRFSAERTGGSVSTLTIQRTQQEDSAVYLCASSNQAGGGQETQYFGPGTRLLVL.

The chain employs TRBV3-1 (or the pseudogene TRBV3-2) and TRBJ2-1; TRBD2 might be the D (9 bases). Germline assignment: CDR1 LGHDT and CDR2 YNNKEL (reference sequence). V was cut by 4 bases and J by 8 bases, with 21 bases left in between. This CDR3 comprises 16 residues. The CDR3, as DNA: TGTGCCAGCAGCCTCCAGGGGGCGGGAGGGTACCATGAGCAGTTCTTC. It yields the protein CASSLQGAGGYHEQFF.

The J gene is TRBJ2-3, the V gene TRBV7-2; D call uncertain. This CDR3 region has 15 residues. Trimming removed 1 base at V and 1 base at J, with 9 bases between. Germline CDR1 is SGHTA and CDR2 is FQGNSA. The CDR3 sequence is CASSLERLRTDTQYF. In DNA form, the CDR3 reads TGTGCCAGCAGCTTAGAGCGACTTCGCACAGATACGCAGTATTTT. Full variable domain (rest looked up from reference TRBV7-2 and TRBJ2-3): GAGVSQSPSNKVTEKGKDVELRCDPISGHTALYWYRQSLGQGLEFLIYFQGNSAPDKSGLPSDRFSAERTGGSVSTLTIQRTQQEDSAVYLCASSLERLRTDTQYFGPGTRLTVL.

The chain employs TRBV18 and TRBJ2-7, with 7 bases identical to TRBD2. The CDR3 consists of 13 residues. CDR1 KGHSH and CDR2 LQKENI come from the germline V gene. Trimming took 5 bases from V and 2 from J; bases not matched to a gene: 3. The CDR3: CASSVREAYEQYF. CDR3 coding DNA: TGTGCCAGCTCAGTCCGGGAGGCCTACGAGCAGTACTTC.

V and J are TRBV28 and TRBJ1-1, with TRBD1 identical over 9 bases. J gave up 4 bases and V 5 bases, and 8 bases lay outside the gene matches. The CDR3 spans 15 residues. CDR1 and CDR2 (germline): MDHEN, SYDVKM. The CDR3 DNA is TGTGCCAGCAGTCCTACAGGGGGCCAGGGCACTGAAGCTTTCTTT. Protein: CASSPTGGQGTEAFF. The full variable domain, its missing parts supplied by reference TRBV28 and TRBJ1-1, is DVKVTQSSRYLVKRTGEKVFLECVQDMDHENMFWYRQDPGLGLRLIYFSYDVKMKEKGDIPEGYSVSREKKERFSLILESASTNQTSMYLCASSPTGGQGTEAFFGQGTRLTVV.

The chain uses TRBV2 and TRBJ2-1; 8 bases are a match to TRBD1. J was trimmed by 3 bases and V by 8 bases; bases with no gene match: 6. The CDR3 contains 14 residues. From germline, CDR1 is SNHLY and CDR2 FYNNEI. The CDR3 DNA follows: TGTGCCAGCGGGGGACAGGCCATCTACAATGAGCAGTTCTTC. As protein: CASGGQAIYNEQFF.

The chain is built from TRBV4-3 and TRBJ1-1; TRBD1 matches 7 bases. The J segment lost 8 bases and the V segment lost 0 bases, leaving 3 bases of the junction unmatched. Germline V gene lookup returns CDR1 LGHNA and CDR2 YSLEER. The CDR3 has 13 residues. CDR3 residues: CASSQDLDREAFF. The CDR3 nucleotides are TGCGCCAGCAGCCAAGATCTGGACAGGGAAGCTTTCTTT.

The rearrangement links TRBV7-3 to TRBJ2-1, with 9 bases identical to TRBD2. V dropped 5 bases and J dropped 9; count of bases not matched to a gene: 11. The CDR3 spans 15 residues. In germline, CDR1 is SGHTA, CDR2 FQGTGA. CDR3 coding DNA: TGTGCCAGCAGCCCAAGGCCTAGCGGGATAGGTGAGCAGTTCTTC. Protein: CASSPRPSGIGEQFF.

The table lists this clone with a few counts. This CDR3 reads CSVLDRGRNQPQHF. CDR3 nucleotide sequence: TGCAGCGTCCTGGACAGGGGGCGCAATCAGCCCCAGCATTTT. The chain links TRBV29-1 to TRBJ1-5; 11 bases are a match to TRBD1. Germline V lookup: CDR1 SQVTM, CDR2 ANQGSEA. This CDR3 is 14 amino acids long. J was trimmed by 2 bases and V by 6 bases; bases with no gene match: 3. Combining the CDR3 with reference TRBV29-1 and TRBJ1-5 gives the whole variable domain SAVISQKPSRDICQRGTSLTIQCQVDSQVTMMFWYRQQPGQSLTLIATANQGSEATYESGFVIDKFPISRPNLTFSTLTVSNMSPEDSSIYLCSVLDRGRNQPQHFGDGTRLSIL.

The chain has TRBV27 and TRBJ2-7, with D possibly being TRBD1 (5 bases). Germline values: CDR1 MNHEY, CDR2 SMNVEV (reference sequence). V was shortened by 1 base and J by 1 base, with 11 bases between the two germline ends. The CDR3 totals 15 residues. CDR3 residues: CASSLYGRASYEQYF. CDR3 bases: TGTGCCAGCAGTTTATATGGCAGGGCATCCTACGAGCAGTACTTC.

The chain employs TRBV6-6 and TRBJ2-7; unclear D gene. V lost 6 bases and J 3 bases, leaving 12 bases between the germline ends. Germline-derived CDR1 and CDR2 are MNHNY and SVGAGI (reference sequence). The CDR3 loop spans 13 amino acids. The CDR3 sequence: CASSLTTRYEQYF. CDR3 nucleotides: TGTGCCAGCAGCCTTACTACTCGCTACGAGCAGTACTTC.

As DNA, the CDR3 is TGTGCCAGCAGCGTAGAGGCGGGGACCTACAATGAGCAGTTCTTC. It encodes CASSVEAGTYNEQFF. The V gene is TRBV9, the J gene TRBJ2-1; weak D call: TRBD2 (6 bases). CDR3 length equals 15 residues. Germline CDR1 is SGDLS and CDR2 is YYNGEE. Trimming took 0 bases from V and 2 from J, leaving 9 bases between them.